This T cell receptor (beta chain) was observed in a study of regulatory and conventional T cells in RAG deficiency. Measured with immunoSEQ multiplex PCR; TCRdb has only the in-frame clones, and not every one. The sample lists around 23,000 clones; just under 95% were seen once. This CDR3 contains 14 residues. Germline V gene sequence: CDR1 KGHSH, CDR2 LQKENI. V shed 3 bases, J shed 7 bases, and the junction held 5 bases outside the gene matches. This clone appeared once. Conventional CD4+ T cells were sorted from blood as CD25-low CD127-high cells. The data also belong to a second study, concerning regulatory T cells. That work contributes: The primer mix had 52 TRBV and 13 TRBJ primers.

Sequenced input: CD4+ T cells sorted from blood. The rearrangement uses TRBV18 and TRBJ1-2, with TRBD1 identical over 10 bases. The clonotype was recovered from a human donor in good health. The CDR3 loop is CASSPGQGLSGYTF. CDR3 sequence (DNA): TGTGCCAGCTCACCGGGACAGGGGTTATCTGGCTACACCTTC.